The rows below give T cell receptor beta chains drawn from one sample of a study of Ad26.COV2.S vaccination and SARS-CoV-2 variants. Using immunoSEQ multiplex PCR, the repertoire was profiled, and TCRdb retains in-frame clones only, with some absent. This sample yields over 450,000 clones, of which roughly nine tenths are seen a single time; approximately 1.7% belongs to the top ten. Sequenced here: peripheral blood, sampled in a trial of Ad26.COV2.S vaccine versus placebo. The receptors were gathered from a person between 18 and 65 years old who received the Ad26.COV2.S COVID-19 vaccine or a placebo. CDR3s include the opening cysteine and the closing phenylalanine or tryptophan. D genes are given only for firm matches. The size entry is marked missing in some rows and otherwise reads once, few, many or a size class.

D: NA; size: once; J: TRBJ2-1; V: TRBV6-5; CDR3: CASSLKLGEQFF; DNA: TGTGCCAGCAGTTTAAAATTAGGTGAGCAGTTCTTC
D: NA; size: NA; J: TRBJ2-1; V: TRBV6-2/TRBV6-3; CDR3: CASSYYGSLNEQFF; DNA: TGTGCCAGCAGTTACTACGGGAGTCTCAATGAGCAGTTCTTC
D: TRBD2; size: NA; J: TRBJ2-2; V: TRBV28; CDR3: CASSWTSGRVGELFF; DNA: TGTGCCAGCAGTTGGACTAGCGGGAGGGTCGGGGAGCTGTTTTTT
D: NA; size: NA; J: TRBJ2-7; V: TRBV7-9; CDR3: CASSLDNFSYEQYF; DNA: TGTGCCAGCAGCTTAGACAACTTTTCCTACGAGCAGTACTTC
D: NA; size: NA; J: TRBJ2-7; V: TRBV12-3/TRBV12-4; CDR3: CASSFSLREQYF; DNA: TGTGCCAGCAGTTTTTCTCTGCGCGAGCAGTACTTC
D: NA; size: NA; J: TRBJ1-2; V: TRBV5-1; CDR3: CASSMGRNYGYTF; DNA: TGCGCCAGCAGCATGGGACGCAACTATGGCTACACCTTC
D: TRBD2; size: NA; J: TRBJ2-1; V: TRBV6-2/TRBV6-3; CDR3: CASSLRLAGGPTYNEQFF; DNA: TGTGCCAGCAGCTTACGACTAGCGGGAGGGCCAACCTACAATGAGCAGTTCTTC
D: NA; size: NA; J: TRBJ1-5; V: TRBV13; CDR3: CASSLFGQPQHF; DNA: TGTGCCAGCAGCTTATTTGGTCAGCCCCAGCATTTT
D: TRBD1; size: NA; J: TRBJ1-5; V: TRBV6-2/TRBV6-3; CDR3: CASSSRGGVGNQPQHF; DNA: TGTGCCAGCAGTTCGCGAGGGGGCGTAGGGAATCAGCCCCAGCATTTT
D: TRBD1; size: NA; J: TRBJ1-6; V: TRBV5-4; CDR3: CASSPRGDSPNSPLHF; DNA: TGTGCCAGCAGCCCCAGAGGGGACAGCCCTAATTCACCCCTCCACTTT
D: TRBD2; size: NA; J: TRBJ2-1; V: TRBV7-6; CDR3: CASTDPLAGGQFIGEQFF; DNA: TGTGCCAGCACCGATCCCTTAGCGGGGGGGCAGTTTATCGGTGAGCAGTTCTTC
D: NA; size: NA; J: TRBJ2-6; V: TRBV7-9; CDR3: CASSLGILTGANVLTF; DNA: TGTGCCAGCAGCTTAGGGATTCTGACTGGGGCCAACGTCCTGACTTTC
D: NA; size: NA; J: TRBJ2-7; V: TRBV6-5; CDR3: CASSYDSSPGYEQYF; DNA: TGTGCCAGCAGTTACGATTCGTCCCCGGGTTACGAGCAGTACTTC
D: NA; size: NA; J: TRBJ2-7; V: TRBV7-2; CDR3: CASSITGYEQYF; DNA: TGTGCCAGCAGCATCACAGGGTACGAGCAGTACTTC
D: TRBD1; size: NA; J: TRBJ1-2; V: TRBV30; CDR3: CAWSAGQGVIYGYTF; DNA: TGTGCCTGGAGTGCGGGACAGGGTGTGATCTATGGCTACACCTTC
D: TRBD1; size: NA; J: TRBJ2-5; V: TRBV27; CDR3: CASRRDRGLRGQETQYF; DNA: TGTGCCAGCAGACGGGACAGGGGATTAAGGGGGCAAGAGACCCAGTACTTC